The 23 T cell receptor beta chains below all came from one sample that was sequenced in a study of shared clonotypes between healthy human individuals. Terminally differentiated effector memory CD45RA+ cells were left out of the naive CD8 fraction, which was CD45RO-negative and positively selected for CCR7. Method: immunoSEQ multiplex PCR; TCRdb's copy keeps in-frame clones and lacks some. The sample lists around 650,000 clones, 95% to 96% seen once, with roughly 0.1% in the top ten. Source material: naive CD8+ T cells sorted from blood. All receptors derive from a woman in her twenties or thirties in good health.

V is TRBV5-4 and J is TRBJ2-7, with D unclear. With 4 bases removed from V and 4 bases from J, the gap between germline ends came to 6 bases. This CDR3 spans 11 amino acids. Germline V lookup: CDR1 SGHNT, CDR2 YYREEE (reference sequence). The CDR3 loop reads CASSNAYEQYF. CDR3 bases: TGTGCCAGCAGCAATGCGTACGAGCAGTACTTC. Complete variable domain (other parts from reference TRBV5-4 and TRBJ2-7): ETGVTQSPTHLIKTRGQQVTLRCSSQSGHNTVSWYQQALGQGPQFIFQYYREEENGRGNFPPRFSGLQFPNYSSELNVNALELDDSALYLCASSNAYEQYFGPGTRLTVT.

The J gene is TRBJ2-5, the V gene TRBV2; 7 nucleotides align to TRBD1. Germline V CDR1 and CDR2: SNHLY, FYNNEI. The CDR3 length is 15 residues. V was pared by 5 bases and J by 1 base, with 7 bases of the junction left unmatched. In DNA form, the CDR3 reads TGTGCCAGCAGTCTGGGGACAGTGATCCAAGAGACCCAGTACTTC. It yields the protein CASSLGTVIQETQYF.

The sample holds a few counts of this clone. The genes are TRBV14 and TRBJ1-1; weak D call: TRBD1 (5 bases). The CDR3 runs to 11 residues. Germline values: CDR1 SGHDN, CDR2 FVKESK. Trimming left V 3 bases short and J 12 bases short, with 11 bases between. This CDR3 is CASSHGAKTFF. CDR3 DNA sequence: TGTGCCAGCAGCCACGGGGCGAAGACTTTCTTT.

CDR3 protein: CATRPLDSYNEQFF. CDR3 DNA: TGTGCCACTAGACCCTTAGACAGCTACAATGAGCAGTTCTTC. J is TRBJ2-1 and V is TRBV27; D possibly corresponds to TRBD1 (5 bases). V was shortened by 10 bases and J by 3 bases, with 16 bases between the two germline ends. This CDR3 is 14 amino acids long. The germline gives CDR1 MNHEY, CDR2 SMNVEV (reference sequence).

The chain links TRBV2 to TRBJ2-7; TRBD1 aligns across 10 bases. The CDR3 sequence is 15 residues long. Trimming took 3 bases from V and 2 from J; bases not matched to a gene: 4. Germline V lookup: CDR1 SNHLY, CDR2 FYNNEI. For the CDR3, the DNA is TGTGCCAGCAGTGAGGGACAGGGGCTGGCCTACGAGCAGTACTTC. Its translation: CASSEGQGLAYEQYF.

The chain links TRBV4-2 to TRBJ2-3; 9 bases map to TRBD2. The CDR3 is 20 amino acids. Per germline, CDR1 LGHNA and CDR2 YNFKEQ. V was pared by 0 bases and J by 2 bases, with 15 bases of the junction left unmatched. CDR3 nucleotide sequence: TGTGCCAGCAGCCAAGATGAGGTTCTAGCGGGATTGAGAGTCACAGATACGCAGTATTTT. Its translation: CASSQDEVLAGLRVTDTQYF.

J is TRBJ2-5 and V is TRBV25-1; no clear D gene. Germline values: CDR1 MGHDK, CDR2 SYGVNS. V was clipped by 2 bases and J by 7 bases, with 11 bases between them. The CDR3 covers 13 residues. In DNA, the CDR3 is TGTGCCAGCAGTGAAGACTTCAGGAGGACCCAGTACTTC. Its protein product is CASSEDFRRTQYF.

The chain joins TRBV28 to TRBJ1-3; D is undetermined. This CDR3 has 13 amino acids. Germline-derived CDR1 and CDR2 are MDHEN and SYDVKM. Trimming pared 3 bases from V and 3 bases from J, leaving 6 bases between. The CDR3, as DNA: TGTGCCAGCAGTTTCCCCGGTGGAAACACCATATATTTT. It specifies CASSFPGGNTIYF.

The rearrangement uses TRBV28 and TRBJ2-7, with D perhaps matching TRBD1 (7 bases). Trimming cost V 1 base and J 3 bases, with 13 bases left between them. The CDR3 loop spans 15 amino acids. Germline values: CDR1 MDHEN, CDR2 SYDVKM. CDR3: CASSLLGQGGYEQYF. For the CDR3, the DNA is TGTGCCAGCAGTTTATTAGGGCAGGGGGGCTACGAGCAGTACTTC.

This chain's CDR3 is CASSLLGTVLNTEAFF. DNA of the CDR3: TGTGCCAGCAGCTTATTGGGGACAGTCTTGAACACTGAAGCTTTCTTT. J is TRBJ1-1 and V is TRBV7-9; 7 bases agree with TRBD1. V lost 2 bases to trimming and J lost 0 bases; unmatched junction nucleotides: 6. This CDR3 is built from 16 residues. The germline V gene encodes CDR1 SEHNR and CDR2 FQNEAQ (reference sequence). Based on the CDR3 plus reference TRBV7-9 and TRBJ1-1, the full variable domain is DTGVSQNPRHKITKRGQNVTFRCDPISEHNRLYWYRQTLGQGPEFLTYFQNEAQLEKSRLLSDRFSAERPKGSFSTLEIQRTEQGDSAMYLCASSLLGTVLNTEAFFGQGTRLTVV.

The chain uses TRBV4-2 and TRBJ2-1, with D possibly matching TRBD2 (6 bases). Per germline, CDR1 LGHNA and CDR2 YNFKEQ. This CDR3 is 15 amino acids long. Trimming pared 3 bases from V and 9 bases from J, leaving 18 bases between. The CDR3 DNA sequence: TGTGCCAGCAGCCAGGATGCTGCACTAGCAAGTGAGCAGTTCTTC. Translated: CASSQDAALASEQFF.

The chain joins TRBV7-8 to TRBJ2-3; 9 bases map to TRBD1. This CDR3 has 19 amino acids. Trimming removed 3 bases from V and 0 bases from J; junction bases left unmatched: 13. Per germline, CDR1 SGHVS and CDR2 FQNEAQ. CDR3 DNA sequence: TGTGCCAGCAGCTTCGTCCGGGACAGGGACGAGGCTAGCACAGATACGCAGTATTTT. Translating gives CASSFVRDRDEASTDTQYF. The full variable domain, rest sourced from reference TRBV7-8 and TRBJ2-3, is GAGVSQSPRYKVAKRGQDVALRCDPISGHVSLFWYQQALGQGPEFLTYFQNEAQLDKSGLPSDRFFAERPEGSVSTLKIQRTQQEDSAVYLCASSFVRDRDEASTDTQYFGPGTRLTVL.

The rearrangement uses TRBV7-9 and TRBJ2-3; possible D gene TRBD2, 6 bases. This CDR3 contains 15 residues. In germline, CDR1 is SEHNR, CDR2 FQNEAQ (reference sequence). Trimming left V 1 base short and J 3 bases short, with 11 bases between. In DNA form, the CDR3 reads TGTGCCAGCAGCTTAGTTGGGGGGAAGACAGATACGCAGTATTTT. It translates to CASSLVGGKTDTQYF. The whole variable domain, filled in from reference TRBV7-9 and TRBJ2-3, reads DTGVSQNPRHKITKRGQNVTFRCDPISEHNRLYWYRQTLGQGPEFLTYFQNEAQLEKSRLLSDRFSAERPKGSFSTLEIQRTEQGDSAMYLCASSLVGGKTDTQYFGPGTRLTVL.

This sequence joins TRBV2 and TRBJ1-5; no clear D. The CDR3 loop spans 16 amino acids. V lost 2 bases and J 3 bases, leaving 14 bases between the germline ends. The V gene's germline CDR1 is SNHLY and CDR2 FYNNEI. CDR3 sequence: CASSEYTLKDNQPQHF. The CDR3 nucleotides read TGTGCCAGCAGTGAATACACCCTAAAAGACAATCAGCCCCAGCATTTT.

V is TRBV6-5 and J is TRBJ2-5; TRBD1 agrees at 7 bases. The CDR3 length is 13 residues. V gave up 6 bases and J gave up 4 bases; unmatched junction bases: 5. The germline V gene encodes CDR1 MNHEY and CDR2 SVGAGI. CDR3 residues: CASREGGGETQYF. The CDR3 DNA reads as TGTGCCAGCAGAGAAGGGGGCGGAGAGACCCAGTACTTC.

The V and J genes are TRBV6-5 and TRBJ2-1; D not resolved. Trimming cost V 6 bases and J 3 bases, with 9 bases left between them. Germline CDR1 is MNHEY and CDR2 is SVGAGI. The CDR3 sequence is 13 residues long. This CDR3 reads CASSPFDYNEQFF. The CDR3 DNA sequence: TGTGCCAGCAGCCCTTTCGACTACAATGAGCAGTTCTTC.

The V gene is TRBV11-3, the J gene TRBJ2-2, with TRBD2 matching over 11 bases. The CDR3 contains 16 residues. The V segment lost 4 bases and the J segment 1 base; nucleotides outside the gene matches: 2. CDR1 is SGHNT and CDR2 is YENEEA in the germline V gene. The CDR3 protein is CASSSTSGVNTGELFF. CDR3 coding DNA: TGTGCCAGCAGCTCGACTAGCGGGGTGAACACCGGGGAGCTGTTTTTT. Complete variable domain (other parts from reference TRBV11-3 and TRBJ2-2): EAGVVQSPRYKIIEKKQPVAFWCNPISGHNTLYWYLQNLGQGPELLIRYENEEAVDDSQLPKDRFSAERLKGVDSTLKIQPAELGDSAVYLCASSSTSGVNTGELFFGEGSRLTVL.

V usage is TRBV27 and J usage is TRBJ2-5, with 10 bases lining up with TRBD2. CDR3 size: 18 residues. Germline V lookup: CDR1 MNHEY, CDR2 SMNVEV (reference sequence). V was pared by 5 bases and J by 1 base, with 13 bases of the junction left unmatched. The CDR3 DNA reads TGTGCCAGCAGTCCCTTACCGGTAGCGGGAGGACTCCAAGAGACCCAGTACTTC. Protein product: CASSPLPVAGGLQETQYF.

The chain employs TRBV6-5 and TRBJ2-7, with D maybe TRBD2 (6 bases). Trimming stripped 5 bases from V and 0 bases from J, with 8 bases between. This CDR3 is built from 13 residues. The germline V gene has CDR1 MNHEY and CDR2 SVGAGI. The CDR3 spells CASSQEGSYEQYF. The CDR3 DNA reads as TGTGCCAGCAGTCAGGAGGGCTCCTACGAGCAGTACTTC.

This chain joins TRBV27 and TRBJ1-5; D uncertain. Trimming pared 3 bases from V and 6 bases from J, leaving 12 bases between. Per the germline V gene, CDR1 is MNHEY and CDR2 is SMNVEV (reference sequence). The CDR3 loop spans 14 amino acids. CDR3 sequence: CASSLGRFGQPQHF. CDR3 DNA: TGTGCCAGCAGTTTGGGCCGATTCGGTCAGCCCCAGCATTTT.

The chain carries TRBV2 and TRBJ2-7; no clear D gene. The V gene's germline CDR1 is SNHLY and CDR2 FYNNEI. V shed 8 bases and J shed 4 bases, with 12 bases lying between them. The CDR3 runs 12 residues. The DNA for the CDR3 is TGTGCCAGCCTCCTCTTTTGGTACGAGCAGTACTTC. As protein: CASLLFWYEQYF. The full variable domain, in which reference TRBV2 and TRBJ2-7 provide the parts outside the CDR3, is EPEVTQTPSHQVTQMGQEVILRCVPISNHLYFYWYRQILGQKVEFLVSFYNNEISEKSEIFDDQFSVERPDGSNFTLKIRSTKLEDSAMYFCASLLFWYEQYFGPGTRLTVT.

The table lists this clone with a count of one. The rearrangement uses TRBV6-6 and TRBJ1-1; no clear D. Looked up from germline, CDR1 is MNHNY and CDR2 is SVGAGI (reference sequence). With 0 bases removed from V and 1 base from J, the gap between germline ends came to 6 bases. The CDR3 consists of 14 residues. In nucleotides, the CDR3 is TGTGCCAGCAGTTACTCCCGCGGGAACACTGAAGCTTTCTTT. Amino acids: CASSYSRGNTEAFF.

The sample holds one count of this clone. The chain couples TRBV6-1 to TRBJ2-7; D could derive from TRBD1 or TRBD2 (6 bases each). V dropped 1 base and J dropped 5 bases, with 15 bases sitting between them. Germline CDR1 and CDR2: MNHNS and SASEGT. The CDR3 totals 15 residues. The CDR3 spells CASSEDTGRGDEQYF. The CDR3 DNA sequence: TGTGCCAGCAGTGAAGACACAGGTAGGGGGGACGAGCAGTACTTC.